Listed below are T cell receptor beta chains from one sample, sequenced in a study of T-cell memory formation after mild COVID-19. MiXCR was run by TCRdb on the 5' RACE reads, yielding one entry per CDR3 protein. The sample holds 14,000 to 15,000 distinct CDR3 sequences, 20% to 25% seen once. Sequencing was done on a sample of PBMCs or a T cell subset sorted from them (not recorded which). The source of these receptors is a man younger than 35 who had mild COVID-19 (a few samples of this study predate the infection). Cell type and time point are not known. Both conserved end residues are part of each CDR3. The D gene is left open where the match is weak. A clone size is listed for some rows: how often the clone was seen (once, few, many), or a class if it is expanded.

D gene	V gene	clone size	J gene	CDR3 protein	CDR3 DNA
TRBD2	TRBV2	few	TRBJ2-5	CASIAGGPRETQYF	TGTGCCAGTATAGCGGGGGGGCCCCGGGAGACCCAGTACTTC
-	TRBV11-1	many	TRBJ2-2	CASSRAGNTGELFF	TGTGCCAGCAGCCGTGCCGGGAACACCGGGGAGCTGTTTTTT
-	TRBV12-3/TRBV12-4	-	TRBJ2-7	CASSLYGQGNEQYF	TGTGCCAGCAGTTTATACGGGCAGGGCAACGAGCAGTACTTC
-	TRBV29-1	few	TRBJ2-3	CSGKGGLGTDTQYF	TGCAGCGGTAAGGGGGGTTTGGGCACAGATACGCAGTATTTT
TRBD1	TRBV2	few	TRBJ1-1	CASRTGERTEAFF	TGTGCCAGCAGGACAGGGGAAAGGACTGAAGCTTTCTTT
-	TRBV11-2	many	TRBJ2-4	CASSLGSLAKNIQYF	TGTGCCAGCAGCTTAGGTTCCCTAGCCAAAAACATTCAGTACTTC
-	TRBV2	many	TRBJ1-4	CASSRQPTNEKLFF	TGTGCCAGCAGCAGACAGCCAACTAATGAAAAACTGTTTTTT
TRBD1	TRBV11-2	many	TRBJ2-7	CASSLDSSGQGDEQYF	TGTGCCAGCAGCTTAGATTCTTCGGGACAGGGTGACGAGCAGTACTTC
-	TRBV7-9	many	TRBJ2-7	CASSSRPYEQYF	TGTGCCAGCAGCTCTCGACCTTACGAGCAGTACTTC
-	TRBV6-5	many	TRBJ2-7	CASRPSTGRTVTYEQYF	TGTGCCAGCAGACCCTCAACTGGCCGGACAGTTACCTACGAGCAGTACTTC
TRBD2	TRBV7-2	-	TRBJ2-5	CASSWALAGADQETQYF	TGTGCCAGCAGCTGGGCCCTAGCGGGGGCAGACCAAGAGACCCAGTACTTC
TRBD1	TRBV20-1	many	TRBJ1-4	CSARGAFGAGGNEKLFF	TGCAGTGCTAGAGGAGCTTTCGGGGCAGGGGGTAATGAAAAACTGTTTTTT
-	TRBV6-2/TRBV6-3	-	TRBJ2-7	CAHGTGSSYEQYF	TGTGCCCACGGAACAGGGAGCTCCTACGAGCAGTACTTC
-	TRBV5-4	few	TRBJ2-7	CASRFGPGAGEQYF	TGTGCCAGCAGATTCGGCCCAGGGGCCGGCGAGCAGTACTTC
-	TRBV27	many	TRBJ2-5	CASSWETQYF	TGTGCCAGCAGTTGGGAGACCCAGTACTTC
TRBD1	TRBV19	many	TRBJ1-5	CASRPGTGAPEPQHF	TGTGCCAGTAGACCCGGGACAGGCGCTCCAGAGCCCCAGCATTTT
-	TRBV7-9	many	TRBJ2-1	CASSHIYNEQFF	TGTGCCAGCAGCCACATTTACAATGAGCAGTTCTTC
-	TRBV5-1	many	TRBJ2-2	CASSLGSGLPSRTGELFF	TGCGCCAGCAGCTTGGGGTCGGGACTCCCGTCGCGGACCGGGGAGCTGTTTTTT
-	TRBV10-3	once	TRBJ2-3	CAISESRRGTDTQYF	TGTGCCATCAGTGAGTCGAGGCGGGGCACAGATACGCAGTATTTT
-	TRBV7-2	few	TRBJ2-4	CASSLDRNIQYF	TGTGCCAGCAGCTTAGACAGAAACATTCAGTACTTC
-	TRBV4-1	many	TRBJ1-1	CASSQGAPRWVTEAFF	TGCGCCAGCAGCCAAGGCGCTCCCCGCTGGGTTACTGAAGCTTTCTTT
-	TRBV4-3	-	TRBJ2-1	CASSQERVTEQFF	TGCGCCAGCAGCCAAGAGAGGGTGACTGAGCAGTTCTTC
TRBD1	TRBV20-1	many	TRBJ2-5	CSARDPGQGRETQYF	TGCAGTGCTAGAGACCCGGGACAGGGCCGGGAGACCCAGTACTTC
TRBD1	TRBV6-5	many	TRBJ1-6	CASSPRDRATSRSYNSPLHF	TGTGCCAGCAGTCCACGGGACAGGGCTACATCGAGGTCCTATAATTCACCCCTCCACTTT
-	TRBV18	many	TRBJ2-5	CASSPLETQYF	TGTGCCAGCTCACCATTGGAGACCCAGTACTTC
-	TRBV27	many	TRBJ1-5	CASSGSRANQPQHF	TGTGCCAGCAGTGGTAGCAGGGCCAATCAGCCCCAGCATTTT
-	TRBV18	many	TRBJ1-4	CASSPSMGLEEKLFF	TGTGCCAGCTCACCATCTATGGGGCTAGAGGAAAAACTGTTTTTT
TRBD2	TRBV18	few	TRBJ2-1	CASSTGGNNEQFF	TGTGCCAGCTCAACGGGAGGCAACAATGAGCAGTTCTTC
-	TRBV11-2	many	TRBJ2-5	CASSLRVGQGYSSGETQYF	TGTGCCAGCAGCTTGAGGGTTGGGCAGGGATATTCTTCAGGAGAGACCCAGTACTTC
-	TRBV7-9	-	TRBJ2-5	CASSLAGRGQETQYF	TGTGCCAGCAGCTTAGCGGGCAGGGGCCAAGAGACCCAGTACTTC
-	TRBV14	many	TRBJ2-1	CATSRLLYNEQFF	TGTGCCACCTCCCGACTCTTGTACAATGAGCAGTTCTTC
TRBD1	TRBV5-1	-	TRBJ2-5	CASSSRTGVETQYF	TGCGCCAGCAGCTCACGGACAGGGGTGGAGACCCAGTACTTC
-	TRBV12-3/TRBV12-4	many	TRBJ2-2	CASSFVEHTNTGELFF	TGTGCCAGCAGTTTTGTAGAACACACGAACACCGGGGAGCTGTTTTTT
-	TRBV5-1	many	TRBJ2-2	CASSSGTINTGELFF	TGCGCCAGCAGCTCTGGGACAATTAACACCGGGGAGCTGTTTTTT
-	TRBV7-9	-	TRBJ2-7	CASSLAGPQYEQYF	TGTGCCAGCAGCTTAGCAGGGCCACAGTACGAGCAGTACTTC
-	TRBV5-1	-	TRBJ2-3	CASSFAQDTQYF	TGCGCCAGCAGCTTTGCCCAAGATACGCAGTATTTT
-	TRBV7-3	many	TRBJ1-1	CASSLKGVRTEAFF	TGTGCCAGCAGCTTAAAAGGGGTTCGAACTGAAGCTTTCTTT
-	TRBV7-9	many	TRBJ1-6	CASSSPDTYNSPLHF	TGTGCCAGCAGCTCCCCGGACACATATAATTCACCCCTCCACTTT
-	TRBV15	many	TRBJ1-5	CATSRTRLQPQHF	TGTGCCACCAGCAGAACCCGACTGCAGCCCCAGCATTTT
-	TRBV12-3/TRBV12-4	many	TRBJ1-1	CASSLSFQGPAEAFF	TGTGCCAGCAGTTTAAGCTTTCAGGGACCGGCTGAAGCTTTCTTT